This entry features one T cell receptor (beta chain) sequence. The target antigen is unknown. This sample stems from a study of PD-1 blockade in classical Hodgkin lymphoma. Findings of the study overall: Repertoires differed for reasons still undefined, possibly disease activity or prior therapy.

CDR3 length: 15 residues. Trimming pared 0 bases from V and 0 bases from J, leaving 8 bases between. Germline CDR1 reads SGDLS; CDR2 reads YYNGEE. Following autologous stem cell transplantation, relapse occurred in every patient, and exposure to brentuximab vedotin varied. Sequenced by immunoSEQ multiplex PCR; TCRdb stores in-frame clones only, minus some. Among approximately 26,000 clones listed, 65% to 75% were seen once. The TCR sequence derives from a human donor with classical Hodgkin lymphoma. Source: peripheral blood mononuclear cells (PBMCs), taken before the second cycle of nivolumab. The V gene is TRBV9, the J gene TRBJ2-3; D unresolved. CDR3 nucleotide sequence: TGTGCCAGCAGCGTAGTAGGGTCAAGCACAGATACGCAGTATTTT. Amino acids: CASSVVGSSTDTQYF.